This T cell receptor beta chain was captured by sequencing in a study of T cells in Graves' hyperthyroidism and ophthalmopathy. The CDR3 regions of TCR beta were amplified from RNA transcripts. HTBI primers were the set used in a first-round RT-PCR of the TCR CDR3. Via MiXCR, TCRdb re-called the multiplex PCR reads, giving one row per CDR3 protein. The sample lists under 350,000 distinct CDR3 sequences, about 25% occurring once. The CDR3 contains 15 residues. Unmatched junction bases numbered 8, after V lost 5 bases and J lost 5 bases. CDR1 is MDHEN, CDR2 SYDVKM, per germline. This clonotype occurred a few times.

J is TRBJ1-1 and V is TRBV28, with TRBD1 identical over 10 bases. Sequencing input: blood. The receptor comes from a man in his forties or fifties with Graves' hyperthyroidism that later progressed to Graves' ophthalmopathy. The CDR3 loop is CASSPGQGIVTEAFF. CDR3 sequence (DNA): TGTGCCAGCAGTCCGGGACAGGGGATTGTGACTGAAGCTTTCTTT.